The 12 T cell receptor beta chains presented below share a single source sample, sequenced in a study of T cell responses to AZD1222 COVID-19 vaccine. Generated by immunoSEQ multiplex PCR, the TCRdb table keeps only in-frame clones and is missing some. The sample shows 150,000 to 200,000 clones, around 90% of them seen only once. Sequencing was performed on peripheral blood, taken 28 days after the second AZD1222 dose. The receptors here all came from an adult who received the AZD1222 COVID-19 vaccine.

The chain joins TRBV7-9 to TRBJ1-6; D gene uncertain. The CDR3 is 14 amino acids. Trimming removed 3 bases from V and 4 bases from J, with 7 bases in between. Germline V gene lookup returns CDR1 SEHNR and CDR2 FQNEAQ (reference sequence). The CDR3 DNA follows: TGTGCCAGCAGCTTTGGGGAGTATAATTCACCCCTCCACTTT. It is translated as CASSFGEYNSPLHF.

DNA of the CDR3: TGTGCCAGCAGCCGGACTAGCGGAAGCTCCTACGAGCAGTACTTC. This sequence encodes CASSRTSGSSYEQYF. The gene calls are TRBV6-2 or TRBV6-3 and TRBJ2-7; 10 bases align to TRBD2. The CDR3 totals 15 residues. CDR1 is MNHEY and CDR2 is SVGEGT in the germline V gene. V shed 6 bases and J 0 bases; nucleotides not matched to a gene: 5.

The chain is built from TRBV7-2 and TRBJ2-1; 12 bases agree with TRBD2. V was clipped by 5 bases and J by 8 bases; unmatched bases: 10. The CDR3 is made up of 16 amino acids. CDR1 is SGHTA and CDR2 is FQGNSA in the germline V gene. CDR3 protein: CASSRSSGRASDEQFF. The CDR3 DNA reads TGTGCCAGCAGCCGTTCTAGCGGGAGGGCCTCAGATGAGCAGTTCTTC.

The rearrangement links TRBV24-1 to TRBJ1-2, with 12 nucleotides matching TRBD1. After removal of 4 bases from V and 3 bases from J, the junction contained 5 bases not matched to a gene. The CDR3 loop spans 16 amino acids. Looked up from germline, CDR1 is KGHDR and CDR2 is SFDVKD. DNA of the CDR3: TGTGCCACCAGTGACCCCGGGACAGGGGGCCACTATGGCTACACCTTC. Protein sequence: CATSDPGTGGHYGYTF.

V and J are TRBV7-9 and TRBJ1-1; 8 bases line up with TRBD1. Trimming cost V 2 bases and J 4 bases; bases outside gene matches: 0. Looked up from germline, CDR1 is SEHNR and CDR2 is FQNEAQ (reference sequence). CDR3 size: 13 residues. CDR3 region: CASSLTGGTEAFF. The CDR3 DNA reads TGTGCCAGCAGCTTAACAGGGGGCACTGAAGCTTTCTTT.

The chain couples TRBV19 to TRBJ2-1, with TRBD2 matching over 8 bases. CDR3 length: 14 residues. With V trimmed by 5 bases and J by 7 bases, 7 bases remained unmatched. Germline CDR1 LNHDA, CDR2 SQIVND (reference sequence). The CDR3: CASSPSGSLNEQFF. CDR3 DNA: TGTGCCAGTAGTCCTAGCGGGTCGTTAAATGAGCAGTTCTTC.

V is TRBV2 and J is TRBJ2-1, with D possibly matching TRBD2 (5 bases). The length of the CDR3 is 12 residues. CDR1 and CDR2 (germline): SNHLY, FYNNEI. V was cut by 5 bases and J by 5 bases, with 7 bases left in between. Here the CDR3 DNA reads TGTGCCAGCAGTTGGACTGACAATGAGCAGTTCTTC. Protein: CASSWTDNEQFF.

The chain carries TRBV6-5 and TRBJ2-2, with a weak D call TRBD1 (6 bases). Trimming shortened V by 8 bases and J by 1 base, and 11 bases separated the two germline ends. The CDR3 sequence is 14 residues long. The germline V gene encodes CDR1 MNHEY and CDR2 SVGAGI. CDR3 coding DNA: TGTGCCAGCGATTTGGACAGGAACACCGGGGAGCTGTTTTTT. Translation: CASDLDRNTGELFF.

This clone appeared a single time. The CDR3 DNA reads TGTGCCTACGAGGGGGAGACCCAGTACTTC. Encoded protein: CAYEGETQYF. This chain links TRBV2 with TRBJ2-5; D tentatively reads TRBD1 or TRBD2 (5 bases each). Germline V gene lookup returns CDR1 SNHLY and CDR2 FYNNEI. Trimming stripped 11 bases from V and 5 bases from J, with 9 bases between. The CDR3 has 10 amino acids.

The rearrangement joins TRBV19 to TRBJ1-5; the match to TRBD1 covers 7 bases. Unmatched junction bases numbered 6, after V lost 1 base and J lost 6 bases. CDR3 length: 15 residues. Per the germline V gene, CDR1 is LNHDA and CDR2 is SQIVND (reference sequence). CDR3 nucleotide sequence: TGTGCCAGTAGTATAGGCGACAGGGCGCGTCAGCCCCAGCATTTT. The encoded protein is CASSIGDRARQPQHF.

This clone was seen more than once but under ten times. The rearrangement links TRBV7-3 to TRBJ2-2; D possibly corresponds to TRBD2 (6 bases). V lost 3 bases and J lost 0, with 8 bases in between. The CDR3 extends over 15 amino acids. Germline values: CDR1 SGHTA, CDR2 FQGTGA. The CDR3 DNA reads TGTGCCAGCAGCTTGGACTATTCGAACACCGGGGAGCTGTTTTTT. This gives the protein CASSLDYSNTGELFF.

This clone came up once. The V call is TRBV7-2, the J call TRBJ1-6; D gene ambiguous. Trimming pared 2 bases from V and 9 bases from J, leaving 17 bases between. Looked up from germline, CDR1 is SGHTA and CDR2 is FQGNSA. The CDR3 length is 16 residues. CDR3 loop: CASSLFSGNRGSPLHF. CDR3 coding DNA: TGTGCCAGCAGCTTATTTTCAGGAAACCGGGGTTCACCCCTCCACTTT.